Below, 25 T cell receptor beta chains from the same sample are listed, as sequenced in a study of blood T cell repertoires in COVID-19. Using immunoSEQ multiplex PCR, the repertoire was profiled, and TCRdb retains in-frame clones only, with some absent. The profile covers 250,000 to 300,000 clones, with 70% to 90% appearing a single time and around 2% taken by the ten largest. Sequencing was performed on PBMCs or T cells enriched from blood (not recorded which). The receptor set was obtained from a woman between 50 and 59 years old who had recovered from COVID-19.

V and J are TRBV18 and TRBJ2-1; no reliable D call. The CDR3 is 14 amino acids. Germline V gene data show CDR1 as KGHSH and CDR2 as LQKENI. V shed 0 bases and J shed 6 bases, with 9 bases lying between them. CDR3 protein: CASSPPSPGNEQFF. The CDR3 DNA follows: TGTGCCAGCTCACCACCGTCCCCGGGCAATGAGCAGTTCTTC.

The chain links TRBV11-3 to TRBJ2-1; maybe TRBD1 (6 bases). The V gene lost 4 bases and the J gene lost 9 bases, with 22 bases spanning the gap. The germline gives CDR1 SGHNT, CDR2 YENEEA. CDR3 length: 16 residues. The CDR3 nucleotides read TGTGCCAGCAGCTACCGGGACAAAGGTTTCCCGGGTGAGCAGTTCTTC. Protein: CASSYRDKGFPGEQFF. Full variable domain (outside the CDR3, taken from reference TRBV11-3 and TRBJ2-1): EAGVVQSPRYKIIEKKQPVAFWCNPISGHNTLYWYLQNLGQGPELLIRYENEEAVDDSQLPKDRFSAERLKGVDSTLKIQPAELGDSAVYLCASSYRDKGFPGEQFFGPGTRLTVL.

The chain couples TRBV28 to TRBJ2-3, with TRBD2 as a possible D gene (5 bases). In germline, CDR1 is MDHEN, CDR2 SYDVKM. The germline V and J ends were trimmed by 5 bases and 6 bases, with 15 bases remaining between them. This CDR3 has 14 amino acids. CDR3 region: CASSEGGLGDTQYF. The CDR3 nucleotides are TGTGCCAGCAGTGAAGGCGGACTGGGCGATACGCAGTATTTT.

The chain's CDR3 is CASSLGTQGAKYGYTF. In nucleotides, the CDR3 is TGTGCCAGCAGTTTGGGGACCCAGGGGGCCAAGTATGGCTACACCTTC. The chain is built from TRBV27 and TRBJ1-2; TRBD1 matches 8 bases. The CDR3 runs to 16 residues. Per germline, CDR1 MNHEY and CDR2 SMNVEV (reference sequence). V trimming: 3 bases; J trimming: 5 bases; junction bases outside the gene matches: 11.

The CDR3 protein is CASSLGGPTGANVLTF. The CDR3 nucleotides are TGTGCCAGCAGCCTGGGGGGCCCCACTGGGGCCAACGTCCTGACTTTC. The chain is built from TRBV5-6 and TRBJ2-6, with D perhaps TRBD1 or TRBD2 (6 bases each). CDR1 SGHDT and CDR2 YYEEEE come from the germline V gene. V was cut by 4 bases and J by 2 bases, with 13 bases left in between. The CDR3 is 16 amino acids.

The V and J genes are TRBV28 and TRBJ1-4; a weak D match, TRBD1 (6 bases). V lost 5 bases and J 6 bases, leaving 13 bases between the germline ends. This CDR3 comprises 14 residues. The V gene's germline CDR1 is MDHEN and CDR2 SYDVKM. The CDR3, as DNA: TGTGCCAGCAGTGAACAGGGTGGACATGAAAAACTGTTTTTT. This gives the protein CASSEQGGHEKLFF.

The gene calls are TRBV6-5 and TRBJ1-4, with 9 bases fitting TRBD1. This CDR3 has 15 amino acids. The trim removed 5 bases at V and 8 bases at J, leaving 9 bases unmatched. Germline-derived CDR1 and CDR2 are MNHEY and SVGAGI. CDR3: CASSLFTGGWEKLFF. For the CDR3, the DNA is TGTGCCAGCAGTCTTTTCACAGGGGGCTGGGAAAAACTGTTTTTT.

This sequence joins TRBV12-3 or TRBV12-4 and TRBJ2-3; D might be TRBD1 (6 bases). This CDR3 region has 13 residues. Trimming pared 7 bases from V and 3 bases from J, leaving 11 bases between. Here the CDR3 reads CASTRDTTDTQYF. The CDR3 DNA reads as TGTGCCAGCACCCGGGACACTACAGATACGCAGTATTTT.

The V and J genes are TRBV5-1 and TRBJ2-2; tentatively, D is TRBD2 (6 bases). This CDR3 contains 16 residues. Trimming pared 4 bases from V and 2 bases from J, leaving 15 bases between. Germline V gives CDR1 SGHRS, CDR2 YFSETQ. CDR3 nucleotide sequence: TGCGCCAGCAGCCTACCGGGACTTTTCAACACCGGGGAGCTGTTTTTT. This encodes CASSLPGLFNTGELFF.

V and J are TRBV28 and TRBJ2-1; 8 bases match TRBD2. V lost 3 bases to trimming and J lost 4 bases; unmatched junction nucleotides: 5. The CDR3 is 15 residues long. Germline V gene sequence: CDR1 MDHEN, CDR2 SYDVKM. The CDR3, as DNA: TGTGCCAGCAGTTTTGGGGTAGCGGGATACAATGAGCAGTTCTTC. Translated, it gives CASSFGVAGYNEQFF.

The gene calls are TRBV28 and TRBJ1-2; weak D call: TRBD1 (5 bases). Trimming shortened V by 10 bases and J by 4 bases, and 13 bases separated the two germline ends. Germline CDR1 is MDHEN and CDR2 is SYDVKM. This CDR3 spans 12 amino acids. The CDR3 loop is CATEQEFYGYTF. The CDR3 bases are TGTGCCACCGAACAGGAATTCTATGGCTACACCTTC.

The gene calls are TRBV27 and TRBJ2-3; 9 bases match TRBD1. The V gene end was trimmed by 6 bases and the J gene end by 2 bases; junction bases not matched to a gene: 9. CDR3 size: 16 residues. Germline CDR1 reads MNHEY; CDR2 reads SMNVEV (reference sequence). For the CDR3, the DNA is TGTGCCAGCAGCCACGCCGGACAGGGGTCCACAGATACGCAGTATTTT. Residues: CASSHAGQGSTDTQYF.

This rearrangement joins TRBV7-6 to TRBJ2-1, with TRBD1 matching 9 bases. The CDR3 loop spans 15 amino acids. Germline CDR1 and CDR2: SGHVS and FNYEAQ. The trim removed 5 bases at V and 6 bases at J, leaving 8 bases unmatched. The CDR3 region is CASSPGQGKSNEQFF. As DNA, the CDR3 is TGTGCCAGCAGCCCGGGACAGGGAAAAAGCAATGAGCAGTTCTTC.

This chain joins TRBV15 and TRBJ2-5, with TRBD1 as a possible D gene (6 bases). The CDR3 covers 14 residues. The germline gives CDR1 LNHNV, CDR2 YYDKDF (reference sequence). V lost 3 bases and J lost 5, with 13 bases in between. Here the CDR3 reads CATSSSDRRETQYF. The DNA of the CDR3 is TGTGCCACCAGCAGTTCTGACAGGCGGGAGACCCAGTACTTC.

This sequence joins TRBV28 and TRBJ1-1; D remains ambiguous. V lost 2 bases and J 8 bases, leaving 9 bases between the germline ends. CDR1 and CDR2 from the germline V gene are MDHEN and SYDVKM. There are 12 residues in the CDR3. The CDR3 here is CASSLERIEAFF. The DNA of the CDR3 is TGTGCCAGCAGTTTAGAGCGGATAGAAGCTTTCTTT. Filled out from reference TRBV28 and TRBJ1-1, the complete variable domain reads DVKVTQSSRYLVKRTGEKVFLECVQDMDHENMFWYRQDPGLGLRLIYFSYDVKMKEKGDIPEGYSVSREKKERFSLILESASTNQTSMYLCASSLERIEAFFGQGTRLTVV.

The V and J genes are TRBV2 and TRBJ2-5, with TRBD1 matching 8 bases. Germline CDR1 is SNHLY and CDR2 is FYNNEI. This CDR3 is built from 13 residues. Trimming removed 6 bases from V and 5 bases from J; junction bases left unmatched: 5. CDR3 residues: CASSLRGRETQYF. CDR3 in DNA: TGTGCCAGCAGCCTCAGGGGGCGTGAGACCCAGTACTTC.

V usage is TRBV4-2 and J usage is TRBJ2-3, with 7 bases fitting TRBD1. Trimming cost V 3 bases and J 2 bases; bases outside gene matches: 5. This CDR3 comprises 15 residues. CDR1 and CDR2 from the germline V gene are LGHNA and YNFKEQ. The CDR3 spells CASSQGTAHTDTQYF. The CDR3 DNA sequence: TGTGCCAGCAGCCAGGGGACAGCTCACACAGATACGCAGTATTTT.

The chain couples TRBV28 to TRBJ2-7, with D maybe TRBD1 (6 bases). CDR1 MDHEN and CDR2 SYDVKM come from the germline V gene. V was pared by 2 bases and J by 5 bases, with 10 bases between. The CDR3 covers 13 residues. CDR3: CASSLTGTHEQYF. The DNA for the CDR3 is TGTGCCAGCAGTTTAACAGGGACCCACGAGCAGTACTTC.

The rearrangement uses TRBV19 and TRBJ1-2; possible D gene TRBD1, 5 bases. V shed 2 bases and J shed 2 bases, with 12 bases lying between them. CDR1 is LNHDA, CDR2 SQIVND, per germline (reference sequence). The CDR3 length is 15 residues. The CDR3 DNA reads TGTGCCAGTAGTATAACCTGGGGCTCAAACTATGGCTACACCTTC. Translation: CASSITWGSNYGYTF.

CDR3 residues: CASSPYRAGANVLTF. CDR3 nucleotide sequence: TGTGCCAGCAGTCCCTACAGGGCTGGGGCCAACGTCCTGACTTTC. This chain connects TRBV28 to TRBJ2-6; TRBD1 is a possible D gene (6 bases). Between the trimmed V and J ends, which lost 5 bases and 2 bases, there was a span of 10 bases. Germline V gene data show CDR1 as MDHEN and CDR2 as SYDVKM. This CDR3 has 15 amino acids.

This clone has only a few counts. CDR3 sequence (DNA): TGTGCCACCAGCAGAGATAGGGGGTACTACGAGCAGTACTTC. This sequence encodes CATSRDRGYYEQYF. J is TRBJ2-7 and V is TRBV15, with a weak D call TRBD1 (6 bases). V was cut by 0 bases and J by 3 bases, with 9 bases left in between. Germline V gene lookup returns CDR1 LNHNV and CDR2 YYDKDF (reference sequence). This CDR3 has 14 residues.

V and J are TRBV19 and TRBJ1-1; the match to TRBD1 covers 9 bases. This CDR3 contains 16 residues. Trimming cost V 6 bases and J 0 bases; bases outside gene matches: 8. Germline loops: CDR1 LNHDA, CDR2 SQIVND (reference sequence). The CDR3 sequence is CASRVNRDRVNTEAFF. For the CDR3, the DNA is TGTGCCAGTAGAGTGAACCGGGACAGGGTGAACACTGAAGCTTTCTTT.

This clone is a singleton in its sample. The chain joins TRBV7-2 to TRBJ1-2; TRBD1 might be the D (5 bases). From germline, CDR1 is SGHTA and CDR2 FQGNSA. There are 13 residues in the CDR3. V lost 3 bases to trimming and J lost 7 bases, with 12 bases between them. The CDR3 sequence: CASSFWGAAGYTF. CDR3 bases: TGTGCCAGCAGCTTTTGGGGCGCGGCTGGCTACACCTTC.

The chain recombines TRBV15 with TRBJ2-1, with 9 positions matching TRBD2. This CDR3 region has 15 residues. CDR1 and CDR2 (germline): LNHNV, YYDKDF (reference sequence). Trimming removed 4 bases from V and 5 bases from J; junction bases left unmatched: 6. The CDR3 DNA is TGTGCCACCAGCACCGTGACTAGCGGCAACAATGAGCAGTTCTTC. Translation: CATSTVTSGNNEQFF.

This chain uses TRBV4-1 with TRBJ2-3; 8 bases fit TRBD1. The length of the CDR3 is 15 residues. Germline values: CDR1 MGHRA, CDR2 YSYEKL. Trimming took 6 bases from V and 4 from J; bases not matched to a gene: 9. As DNA, the CDR3 is TGCGCCAGCAGGGTAAACAGGGGGTTGGCAGATACGCAGTATTTT. Protein product: CASRVNRGLADTQYF.